What follows is one T cell receptor beta chain and its context. The source of the sample is a study of immune evolution from preneoplasia to lung adenocarcinoma. CDR1 is LNHNV, CDR2 YYDKDF, per germline (reference sequence). The ends were cut back, 1 base at V and 7 bases at J, with 11 bases in the middle. This CDR3 has 14 residues. After pathologic assessment, macro-dissection selected premalignant or tumor cells for extraction. Repertoires were generated with immunoSEQ multiplex PCR, while TCRdb's copy carries only in-frame clones and drops some. The table has tens of thousands of clones, around 80% seen once.

The V gene is TRBV15, the J gene TRBJ2-1; perhaps D is TRBD1 or TRBD2 (5 bases each). The receptor was isolated from a person aged 55-75 years with lung adenocarcinoma. Sequencing was carried out using FFPE invasive lung adenocarcinoma tissue. As DNA, the CDR3 is TGTGCCACCAGCAGAGGGGGGACGGCGAATGAGCAGTTCTTC. This translates into CATSRGGTANEQFF.